A single sample is the source of the 2 T cell receptor beta chains below, sequenced in a study of neurological immune-mediated disorders. Time point given: longitudinal time-point 2. Using its own MiXCR run on the 5' RACE reads, TCRdb lists one record per CDR3 protein. Of 70,000 to 95,000 distinct CDR3 sequences detected, about 12% appear once; the ten largest clones hold just under 5%. The sample was PBMCs. These receptors all come from a female donor with HTLV-1-associated myelopathy (HAM/TSP).

The rearrangement joins TRBV2 to TRBJ2-7; D gene unclear. The germline V gene encodes CDR1 SNHLY and CDR2 FYNNEI. This CDR3 is built from 11 residues. The DNA for the CDR3 is TGTGTCAGTCAGACGTCCTACGAGCAGTACTTC. Residues: CVSQTSYEQYF.

This clonotype was counted only a few times. V usage is TRBV11-2 and J usage is TRBJ2-1; 8 positions agree with TRBD1. Germline loops: CDR1 SGHAT, CDR2 FQNNGV. CDR3 length: 20 amino acids. V shed 5 bases, J shed 0 bases, and the junction held 18 bases outside the gene matches. The CDR3 reads CASSHPRDRSSRGSYNEQFF. As DNA, the CDR3 is TGTGCCAGCAGCCATCCGAGGGACAGGAGCTCTCGGGGCTCCTACAATGAGCAGTTCTTC. Full variable domain (outside the CDR3, taken from reference TRBV11-2 and TRBJ2-1): EAGVAQSPRYKIIEKRQSVAFWCNPISGHATLYWYQQILGQGPKLLIQFQNNGVVDDSQLPKDRFSAERLKGVDSTLKIQPAKLEDSAVYLCASSHPRDRSSRGSYNEQFFGPGTRLTVL.